One and the same sample provided the 19 T cell receptor beta chains below, sequenced in a study of ipilimumab plus nivolumab after autologous stem cell transplantation. Using immunoSEQ multiplex PCR, the repertoire was profiled, and TCRdb retains in-frame clones only, with some absent. The repertoire holds 16,000 or so clones, with roughly 71% as singletons. The source material was PBMCs, sampled in a trial of ipilimumab plus nivolumab as post-transplant consolidation. The receptors originated from a male donor with diffuse large B-cell lymphoma.

The chain employs TRBV5-1 and TRBJ2-1, with a tentative D call TRBD1 (5 bases). Germline CDR1 reads SGHRS; CDR2 reads YFSETQ. The CDR3 runs to 13 residues. V shed 6 bases and J shed 3 bases, with 10 bases lying between them. The CDR3 DNA reads as TGCGCCAGCAAGACAGCTAACTACAATGAGCAGTTCTTC. It codes for CASKTANYNEQFF.

This chain links TRBV7-9 with TRBJ2-6; D is undetermined. The CDR3 consists of 14 residues. V was clipped by 3 bases and J by 0 bases, with 3 bases between them. Per the germline V gene, CDR1 is SEHNR and CDR2 is FQNEAQ (reference sequence). CDR3 in amino acids: CASSLVSGANVLTF. The CDR3, as DNA: TGTGCCAGCAGCTTGGTCTCTGGGGCCAACGTCCTGACTTTC.

This clone was seen a handful of times. This rearrangement joins TRBV5-1 to TRBJ1-3; 9 bases line up with TRBD1. This CDR3 spans 18 amino acids. From germline, CDR1 is SGHRS and CDR2 YFSETQ. Trimming cost V 2 bases and J 1 base; bases outside gene matches: 10. This CDR3 is CASSFTPPGQGSGNTIYF. The CDR3 DNA reads TGCGCCAGCAGCTTTACACCCCCGGGACAGGGATCTGGAAACACCATATATTTT. The variable domain in full, with the rest retrieved from reference TRBV5-1 and TRBJ1-3, is KAGVTQTPRYLIKTRGQQVTLSCSPISGHRSVSWYQQTPGQGLQFLFEYFSETQRNKGNFPGRFSGRQFSNSRSEMNVSTLELGDSALYLCASSFTPPGQGSGNTIYFGEGSWLTVV.

This sequence joins TRBV19 and TRBJ1-5; no reliable D call. V shed 2 bases and J shed 1 base, with 21 bases lying between them. Germline lookup yields CDR1 LNHDA and CDR2 SQIVND (reference sequence). This CDR3 region has 19 residues. CDR3 sequence: CASSISPNGQLGSNQPQHF. In DNA, the CDR3 is TGTGCCAGTAGTATAAGTCCCAACGGCCAGTTGGGGAGCAATCAGCCCCAGCATTTT.

The V gene is TRBV10-3, the J gene TRBJ1-1; 12 nucleotides align to TRBD1. Germline V lookup: CDR1 ENHRY, CDR2 SYGVKD. This CDR3 contains 15 residues. V was pared by 10 bases and J by 3 bases, with 9 bases of the junction left unmatched. The CDR3 is CATLGTGGEDTEAFF. The DNA of the CDR3 is TGTGCCACCCTCGGGACAGGGGGCGAGGACACTGAAGCTTTCTTT.

Relative to its sample, this clone is medium-sized (0.01 to 0.1%). This sequence joins TRBV15 and TRBJ2-7; unclear D gene. Trimming took off 8 bases at V and 0 bases at J, with 20 bases between the two ends. Germline values: CDR1 LNHNV, CDR2 YYDKDF (reference sequence). The CDR3 loop spans 16 amino acids. CDR3 amino acids: CATPKIQGLGSYEQYF. The DNA of the CDR3 is TGTGCCACCCCCAAAATCCAAGGTTTAGGCTCCTACGAGCAGTACTTC.

The DNA of the CDR3 is TGTGCCAGCAGCTTAACAGATACGCAGTATTTT. Protein product: CASSLTDTQYF. The rearrangement uses TRBV5-6 and TRBJ2-3; D not certain. The CDR3 consists of 11 residues. Trimming removed 2 bases from V and 3 bases from J, with 1 base in between. CDR1 and CDR2 from the germline V gene are SGHDT and YYEEEE.

The chain's CDR3 is CASTWTDGTDTQYF. The CDR3, as DNA: TGTGCCAGCACCTGGACAGACGGCACAGATACGCAGTATTTT. V is TRBV13 and J is TRBJ2-3, with D possibly TRBD1 on 6 matching bases. Per the germline V gene, CDR1 is PRHDT and CDR2 is FYEKMQ (reference sequence). The CDR3 has 14 residues. V was shortened by 7 bases and J by 1 base, with 12 bases between the two germline ends. Combining the CDR3 with reference TRBV13 and TRBJ2-3 gives the whole variable domain AAGVIQSPRHLIKEKRETATLKCYPIPRHDTVYWYQQGPGQDPQFLISFYEKMQSDKGSIPDRFSAQQFSDYHSELNMSSLELGDSALYFCASTWTDGTDTQYFGPGTRLTVL.

The J gene is TRBJ1-1, the V gene TRBV30, with 7 bases matching TRBD1. Germline V gives CDR1 GTSNPN, CDR2 SVGIG (reference sequence). The CDR3 consists of 14 residues. V shed 0 bases and J 5 bases; nucleotides not matched to a gene: 6. This CDR3 reads CAWSVGGGWTEAFF. The DNA for the CDR3 is TGTGCCTGGAGTGTAGGGGGCGGGTGGACTGAAGCTTTCTTT.

V and J are TRBV5-1 and TRBJ2-1, with a weak D call TRBD2 (5 bases). This CDR3 is built from 14 residues. Germline-derived CDR1 and CDR2 are SGHRS and YFSETQ. With 2 bases removed from V and 1 base from J, the gap between germline ends came to 7 bases. CDR3 loop: CASSLSGSYNEQFF. The CDR3 DNA sequence: TGCGCCAGCAGCTTATCGGGGTCCTACAATGAGCAGTTCTTC.

The chain recombines TRBV5-1 with TRBJ1-1; D gene uncertain. This CDR3 region has 12 residues. CDR1 is SGHRS and CDR2 is YFSETQ in the germline V gene. Trimming cost V 1 base and J 1 base, with 2 bases left between them. CDR3 bases: TGCGCCAGCAGCTTGCAGAACACTGAAGCTTTCTTT. Its protein is CASSLQNTEAFF.

V usage is TRBV9 and J usage is TRBJ2-1, with D possibly matching TRBD2 (6 bases). V was clipped by 0 bases and J by 8 bases, with 18 bases between them. This CDR3 is 16 amino acids long. The germline V gene has CDR1 SGDLS and CDR2 YYNGEE. CDR3 sequence: CASSVEHGGNNDEQFF. Here the CDR3 DNA reads TGTGCCAGCAGCGTAGAGCACGGCGGGAACAACGATGAGCAGTTCTTC.

Turning to this clone: This sample also contains other DNA sequences that code for the same CDR3. The chain is built from TRBV5-1 and TRBJ2-6; TRBD2 might be the D (6 bases). The CDR3 consists of 17 residues. Trimming removed 0 bases at V and 0 bases at J, with 10 bases between. Germline loops: CDR1 SGHRS, CDR2 YFSETQ. The CDR3 nucleotides read TGCGCCAGCAGCTTGGAGGTTAGCGGCTCTGGGGCCAACGTCCTGACTTTC. It translates to CASSLEVSGSGANVLTF.

The V call is TRBV11-2, the J call TRBJ2-7; D is ambiguous. The CDR3 consists of 14 residues. Germline V gene data show CDR1 as SGHAT and CDR2 as FQNNGV. Trimming removed 5 bases at V and 6 bases at J, with 17 bases between. CDR3 amino acids: CASSPPWDLGEQYF. CDR3 coding DNA: TGTGCCAGCAGCCCCCCGTGGGATTTGGGCGAGCAGTACTTC.

This clone has a count of ten or more. This chain joins TRBV19 and TRBJ1-5; TRBD1 might be the D (5 bases). CDR3 length: 14 amino acids. Germline-derived CDR1 and CDR2 are LNHDA and SQIVND (reference sequence). The ends were cut back, 3 bases at V and 7 bases at J, with 13 bases in the middle. The DNA for the CDR3 is TGTGCCAGTAGTATCTCGGGGGTAAGACAGCCCCAGCATTTT. This codes for CASSISGVRQPQHF. Drawing the rest from reference TRBV19 and TRBJ1-5, the complete variable domain is DGGITQSPKYLFRKEGQNVTLSCEQNLNHDAMYWYRQDPGQGLRLIYYSQIVNDFQKGDIAEGYSVSREKKESFPLTVTSAQKNPTAFYLCASSISGVRQPQHFGDGTRLSIL.

The chain has TRBV5-4 and TRBJ2-7, with 15 bases lining up with TRBD2. CDR1 SGHNT and CDR2 YYREEE come from the germline V gene (reference sequence). The CDR3 sequence is 15 residues long. After removal of 4 bases from V and 3 bases from J, the junction contained 2 bases not matched to a gene. As DNA, the CDR3 is TGTGCCAGCAGCCAGGGACTAGCGGGAGGCTACGAGCAGTACTTC. Protein: CASSQGLAGGYEQYF.

This chain connects TRBV16 to TRBJ1-1; D remains unclear. The CDR3 extends over 13 amino acids. The V and J ends lost 0 bases and 6 bases respectively, with 8 bases between them. Per germline, CDR1 KGHSY and CDR2 FQNENV. CDR3 amino acids: CASSQSISSEAFF. The CDR3 coding sequence is TGTGCCAGCAGCCAATCAATTAGTTCTGAAGCTTTCTTT.

This clone is a singleton in its sample. The chain employs TRBV4-1 and TRBJ1-3, with 8 bases lining up with TRBD1. CDR1 MGHRA and CDR2 YSYEKL come from the germline V gene. This CDR3 region has 15 residues. J gave up 3 bases and V 0 bases, and 1 base lay outside the gene matches. As DNA, the CDR3 is TGCGCCAGCAGCCAAGAGGACAGGGTTGGAAACACCATATATTTT. This gives the protein CASSQEDRVGNTIYF.

This clone was seen only once. This chain joins TRBV6-6 and TRBJ2-7; D unresolved. V lost 7 bases to trimming and J lost 0 bases, with 10 bases between them. The germline gives CDR1 MNHNY, CDR2 SVGAGI (reference sequence). CDR3 size: 13 residues. The CDR3 coding sequence is TGTGCCAGCAAGGGCCCAGACTCCTACGAGCAGTACTTC. This translates into CASKGPDSYEQYF.